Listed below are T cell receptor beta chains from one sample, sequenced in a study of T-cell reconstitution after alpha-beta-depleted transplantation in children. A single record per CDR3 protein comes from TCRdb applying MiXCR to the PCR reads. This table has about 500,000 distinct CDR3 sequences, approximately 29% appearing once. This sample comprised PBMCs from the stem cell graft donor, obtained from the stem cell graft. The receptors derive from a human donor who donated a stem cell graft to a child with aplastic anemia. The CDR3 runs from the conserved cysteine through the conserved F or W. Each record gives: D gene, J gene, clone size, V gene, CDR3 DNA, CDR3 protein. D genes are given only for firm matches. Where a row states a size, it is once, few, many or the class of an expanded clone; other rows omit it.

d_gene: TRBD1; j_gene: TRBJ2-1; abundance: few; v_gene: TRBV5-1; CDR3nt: TGCGCCAGCAGACGACAGGGGGACGGCGATGAGCAGTTCTTC; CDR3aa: CASRRQGDGDEQFF
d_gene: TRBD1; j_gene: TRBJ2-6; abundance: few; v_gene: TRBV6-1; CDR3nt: TGTGCCAGCAGTGCCCGGGACAGGGCATTGTCTGGGGCCAACGTCCTGACTTTC; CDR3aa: CASSARDRALSGANVLTF
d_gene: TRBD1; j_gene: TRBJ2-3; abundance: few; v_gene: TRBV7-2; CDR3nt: TGTGCCAGCAGCCCACTTCGACAGGGACCCTTGACAGATACGCAGTATTTT; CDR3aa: CASSPLRQGPLTDTQYF
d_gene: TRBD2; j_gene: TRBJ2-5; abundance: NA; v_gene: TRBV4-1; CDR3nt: TGCGCCAGCAGCCAAGATGGACTAGCGGCTCTCCAAGAGACCCAGTACTTC; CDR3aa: CASSQDGLAALQETQYF
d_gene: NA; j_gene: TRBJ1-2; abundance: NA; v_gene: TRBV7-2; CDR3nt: TGTGCCAGCAGCCGCGGGGGAGGTTTTGACTATGGCTACACCTTC; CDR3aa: CASSRGGGFDYGYTF
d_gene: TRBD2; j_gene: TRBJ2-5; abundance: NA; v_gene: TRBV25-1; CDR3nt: TGTGCCAGCAGTAGCGGGAGTGCGGAGACCCAGTACTTC; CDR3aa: CASSSGSAETQYF
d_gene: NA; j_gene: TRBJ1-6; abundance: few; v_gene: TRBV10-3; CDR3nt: TGTGCCATCAGTGAGTCGATTCCTCTGAGCAATTCACCCCTCCACTTT; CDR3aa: CAISESIPLSNSPLHF
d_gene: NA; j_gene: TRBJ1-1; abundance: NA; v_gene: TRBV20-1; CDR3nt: TGCAGTGCTAGAAAGGATCTGAACACTGAAGCTTTCTTT; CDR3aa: CSARKDLNTEAFF
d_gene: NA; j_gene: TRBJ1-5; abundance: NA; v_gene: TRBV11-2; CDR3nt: TGTGCCAGCAGCCCCGGCCCGTTAGGGGCCCAGCATTTT; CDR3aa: CASSPGPLGAQHF
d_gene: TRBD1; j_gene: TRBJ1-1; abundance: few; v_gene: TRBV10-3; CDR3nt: TGTGCCATCGGGACAGGGGGGGACACTGAAGCTTTCTTT; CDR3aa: CAIGTGGDTEAFF
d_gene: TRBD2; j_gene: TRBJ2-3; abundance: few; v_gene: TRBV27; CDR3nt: TGTGCCAGCAGTTTATCGAGCGGGGTTAGCACAGATACGCAGTATTTT; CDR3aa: CASSLSSGVSTDTQYF
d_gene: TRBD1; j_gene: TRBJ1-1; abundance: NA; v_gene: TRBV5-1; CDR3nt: TGCGCCAGCAGCTTGAGTGGACAGGGGGCTGGGCCTAACACTGAAGCTTTCTTT; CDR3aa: CASSLSGQGAGPNTEAFF
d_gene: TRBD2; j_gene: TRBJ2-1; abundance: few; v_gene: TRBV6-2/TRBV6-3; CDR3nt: TGTGCCAGCCGTGGGACTAGCGGGTACTTGAGCTCCTACAATGAGCAGTTCTTC; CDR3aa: CASRGTSGYLSSYNEQFF
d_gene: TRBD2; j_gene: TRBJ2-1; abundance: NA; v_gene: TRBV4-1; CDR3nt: TGCGCCAGCAGCCAAGGGACCTCGGGCGGGGGATACAATGAGCAGTTCTTC; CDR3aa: CASSQGTSGGGYNEQFF
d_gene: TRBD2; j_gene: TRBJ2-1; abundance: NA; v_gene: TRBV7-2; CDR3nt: TGTGCCAGCAGCCCCCCTATGGTGGTTAGCGGGAAAACTGAGCAGTTCTTC; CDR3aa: CASSPPMVVSGKTEQFF
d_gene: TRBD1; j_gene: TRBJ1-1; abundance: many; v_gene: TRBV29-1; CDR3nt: TGCAGCACCGACAGGGGGGCCACTGAAGCTTTCTTT; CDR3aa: CSTDRGATEAFF
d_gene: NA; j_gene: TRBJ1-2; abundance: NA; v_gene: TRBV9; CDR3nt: TGTGCCAGCAGCCGTGTCGACAGCGATGGCTACACCTTC; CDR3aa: CASSRVDSDGYTF
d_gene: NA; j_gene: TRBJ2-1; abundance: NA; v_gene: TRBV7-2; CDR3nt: TGTGCCAGCAGCCTACGGGTTACAAACTCCTACAATGAGCAGTTCTTC; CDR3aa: CASSLRVTNSYNEQFF
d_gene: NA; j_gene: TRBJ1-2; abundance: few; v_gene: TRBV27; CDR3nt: TGTGCCAGCAGTTCAAGGGTATCGAATGGCTACACCTTC; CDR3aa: CASSSRVSNGYTF
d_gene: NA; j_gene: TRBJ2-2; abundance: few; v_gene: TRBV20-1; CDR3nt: TGCAGTGCTAGAGAATACGGGGTTTATACCGGGGAGCTGTTTTTT; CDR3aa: CSAREYGVYTGELFF
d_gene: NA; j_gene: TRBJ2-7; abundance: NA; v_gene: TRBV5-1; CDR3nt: TGCGCCAGCAGCTTGGGACAGTATTACGAGCAGTACTTC; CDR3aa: CASSLGQYYEQYF
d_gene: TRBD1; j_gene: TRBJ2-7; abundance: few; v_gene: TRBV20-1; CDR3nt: TGCAGTGCGAACTCCGGGACAGGGGACGTAGGCGAGCAGTACTTC; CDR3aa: CSANSGTGDVGEQYF
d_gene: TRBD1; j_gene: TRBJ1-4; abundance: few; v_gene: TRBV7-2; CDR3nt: TGTGCCAGCGCCCTAGGACAGGGAAGTAAGGAAAAACTGTTTTTT; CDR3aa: CASALGQGSKEKLFF
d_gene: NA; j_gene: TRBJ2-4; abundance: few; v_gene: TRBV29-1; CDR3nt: TGCAGCGTTGAAGAGCGGGAAAACAGTCAGTACTTC; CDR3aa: CSVEERENSQYF
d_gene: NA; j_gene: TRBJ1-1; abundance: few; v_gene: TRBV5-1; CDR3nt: TGCGCCAGCAGCTTGACAGGACGGACGAACACTGAAGCTTTCTTT; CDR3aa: CASSLTGRTNTEAFF
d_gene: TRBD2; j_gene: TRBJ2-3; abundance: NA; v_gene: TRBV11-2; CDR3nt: TGTGCCAGCAGCTTAGTACTAGCGGGAGTTCGGGGCACAGATACGCAGTATTTT; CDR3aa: CASSLVLAGVRGTDTQYF
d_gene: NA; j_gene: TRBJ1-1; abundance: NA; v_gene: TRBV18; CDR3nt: TGTGCCAGCTTATTCGGCGGAAGGGGACACCTGAACACTGAAGCTTTCTTT; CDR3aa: CASLFGGRGHLNTEAFF
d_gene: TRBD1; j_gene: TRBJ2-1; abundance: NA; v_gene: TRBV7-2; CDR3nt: TGTGCCAGCAGCTTAAGTATGGCAGGGGGCCAGTATGAGCAGTTCTTC; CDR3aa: CASSLSMAGGQYEQFF
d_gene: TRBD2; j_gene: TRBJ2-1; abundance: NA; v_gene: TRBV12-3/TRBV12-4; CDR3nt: TGTGCCAGCAGTCCAGCTAGCGGTGCCGGGGGCAATGAGCAGTTCTTC; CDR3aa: CASSPASGAGGNEQFF
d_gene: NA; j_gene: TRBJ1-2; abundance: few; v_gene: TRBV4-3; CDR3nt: TGCGCCAGCAGCCAAGTCCAGGCGGGAGGCTACACCTTC; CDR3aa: CASSQVQAGGYTF
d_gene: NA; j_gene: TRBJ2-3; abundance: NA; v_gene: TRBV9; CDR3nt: TGTGCCAGCAGCGTAGGGGTTAGAACCATCACAGATACGCAGTATTTT; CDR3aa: CASSVGVRTITDTQYF
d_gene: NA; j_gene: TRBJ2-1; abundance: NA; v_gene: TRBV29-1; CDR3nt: TGCAGCGTTGAGGCACCCCGGCAGTTCTTC; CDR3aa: CSVEAPRQFF
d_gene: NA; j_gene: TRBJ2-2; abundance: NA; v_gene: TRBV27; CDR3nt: TGTGCCAGCAGCCGGGTCACGGGAGTGAGTCCCGGGGAGCTGTTTTTT; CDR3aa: CASSRVTGVSPGELFF
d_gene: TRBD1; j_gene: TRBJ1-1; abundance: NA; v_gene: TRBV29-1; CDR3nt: TGCAGCGTTTATGGGAGACAGGGCGGAACTGAAGCTTTCTTT; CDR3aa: CSVYGRQGGTEAFF
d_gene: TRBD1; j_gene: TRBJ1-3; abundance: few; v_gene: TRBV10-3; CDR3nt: TGTGCCATCAGTGGATGGGTTGGGACAGGGGGCGACGGAAACACCATATATTTT; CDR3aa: CAISGWVGTGGDGNTIYF
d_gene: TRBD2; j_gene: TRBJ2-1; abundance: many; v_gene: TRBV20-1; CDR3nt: TGCAGTGCTAGGGGGACTAGCGGGAACTACAATGAGCAGTTCTTC; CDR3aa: CSARGTSGNYNEQFF
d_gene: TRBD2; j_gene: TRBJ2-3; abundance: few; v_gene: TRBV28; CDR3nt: TGTGCCAGCAATCTGCGTAGCGGGAGGGCCCTCGGCACAGATACGCAGTATTTT; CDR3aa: CASNLRSGRALGTDTQYF
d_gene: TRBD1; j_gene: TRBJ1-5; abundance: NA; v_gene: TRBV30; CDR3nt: TGTGCCTGGAGTGGAGGGGGCGGTTTCAGGGGTCTCGTTATGAATCAGCCCCAGCATTTT; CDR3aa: CAWSGGGGFRGLVMNQPQHF
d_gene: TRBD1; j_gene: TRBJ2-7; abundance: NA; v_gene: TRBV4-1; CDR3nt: TGCGCCAGCAGCCAACACAGGGGCCCCTACGAGCAGTACTTC; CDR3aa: CASSQHRGPYEQYF
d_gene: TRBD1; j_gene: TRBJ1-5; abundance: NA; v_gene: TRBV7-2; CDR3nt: TGTGCCAGCAGCGGTCCGGACAGGGCTCAGCCCCAGCATTTT; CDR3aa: CASSGPDRAQPQHF
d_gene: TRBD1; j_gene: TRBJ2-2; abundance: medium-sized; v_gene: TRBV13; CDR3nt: TGTGCCAGCAGCTTAGAGGGACAGGAGGTGCCCGGGGAGCTGTTTTTT; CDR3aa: CASSLEGQEVPGELFF
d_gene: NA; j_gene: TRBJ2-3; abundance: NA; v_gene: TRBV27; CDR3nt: TGTGCCAGCAGTTTAAAACTAGCCGTTACAGATACGCAGTATTTT; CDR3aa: CASSLKLAVTDTQYF
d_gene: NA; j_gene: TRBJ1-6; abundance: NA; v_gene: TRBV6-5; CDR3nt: TGTGCCAGCAGTTGGACCGCGAAGGATTCACCCCTCCACTTT; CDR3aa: CASSWTAKDSPLHF
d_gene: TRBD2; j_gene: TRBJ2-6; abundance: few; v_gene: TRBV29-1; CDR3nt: TGCAGCGGATATCTGGGGGGGTCTGGGGCCAACGTCCTGACTTTC; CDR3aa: CSGYLGGSGANVLTF
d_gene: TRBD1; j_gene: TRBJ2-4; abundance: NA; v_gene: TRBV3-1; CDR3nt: TGTGCCAGCAGCCTCGGGACAGGGGGATCCATTCAGTACTTC; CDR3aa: CASSLGTGGSIQYF
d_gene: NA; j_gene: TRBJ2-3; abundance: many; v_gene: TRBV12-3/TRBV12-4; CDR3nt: TGTGCCAGCAGTTTAGCGGGAAGTAGCACAGATACGCAGTATTTT; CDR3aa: CASSLAGSSTDTQYF
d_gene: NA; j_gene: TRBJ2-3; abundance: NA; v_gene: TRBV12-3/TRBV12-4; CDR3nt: TGTGCCAGCAGTTTAGGGCGGAAGCAGTATTTT; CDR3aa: CASSLGRKQYF
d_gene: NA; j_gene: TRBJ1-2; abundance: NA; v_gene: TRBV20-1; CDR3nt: TGCAGTGCTAACGGGAACTATGGCTACACCTTC; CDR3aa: CSANGNYGYTF
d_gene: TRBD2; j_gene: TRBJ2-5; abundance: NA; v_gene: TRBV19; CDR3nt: TGTGCCAGTAGTATTGGTCCTCCTGGGGCTAGCGGGAGCCCCATCCAAGAGACCCAGTACTTC; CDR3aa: CASSIGPPGASGSPIQETQYF
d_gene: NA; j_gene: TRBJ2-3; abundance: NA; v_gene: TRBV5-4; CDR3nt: TGTGCCAGCATGGGCGGGATCACAGATACGCAGTATTTT; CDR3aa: CASMGGITDTQYF
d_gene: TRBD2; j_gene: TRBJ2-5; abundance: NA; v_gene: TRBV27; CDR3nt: TGTGCCAGCAGTAGGGGACTAGCGGGAGGGACCCAAGAGACCCAGTACTTC; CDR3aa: CASSRGLAGGTQETQYF
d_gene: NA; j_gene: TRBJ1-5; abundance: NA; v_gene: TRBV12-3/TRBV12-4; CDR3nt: TGTGCCAGCAGTTTCGACAGTGGGCAGCCCCAGCATTTT; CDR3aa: CASSFDSGQPQHF
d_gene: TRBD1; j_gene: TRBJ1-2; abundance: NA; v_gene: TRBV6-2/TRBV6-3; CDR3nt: TGTGCCAGCAGCCACCGCGTCAGGGGGCGAGATTATGGCTACACCTTC; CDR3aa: CASSHRVRGRDYGYTF
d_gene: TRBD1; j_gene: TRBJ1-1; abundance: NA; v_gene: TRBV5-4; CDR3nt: TGTGCCAGCAGCTTAGGCCAGGGGGACTCCGCGGGAAAAGTGAACACTGAAGCTTTCTTT; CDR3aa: CASSLGQGDSAGKVNTEAFF
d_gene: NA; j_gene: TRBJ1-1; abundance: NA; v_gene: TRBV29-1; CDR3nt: TGCAGCGTTGGCGACTACGAAGCTTTCTTT; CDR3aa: CSVGDYEAFF